This T cell receptor (beta chain) was sequenced during a study of shared clonotypes between healthy human individuals. Assay: immunoSEQ multiplex PCR; the TCRdb copy retains only in-frame clones and omits some. This sample has about 230,000 clones, with 50% to 75% found just once. Looked up from germline, CDR1 is MDHEN and CDR2 is SYDVKM. The CDR3 is 13 amino acids. V lost 5 bases and J lost 2; bases outside the gene matches: 0. With regard to this clone: Other DNA sequences in this specimen translate into the identical CDR3.

Sequencing was done on a sample of memory CD4+ T cells sorted from blood. The sample's subset: CD45RA-negative fraction. This clonotype was obtained from a man aged 30-40 years in good health. This sequence joins TRBV28 and TRBJ1-5; 7 nucleotides align to TRBD1. This chain's CDR3 is CASSDRGNQPQHF. The CDR3 DNA follows: TGTGCCAGCAGTGACAGGGGCAATCAGCCCCAGCATTTT.